This section outlines one T cell receptor (beta chain) sequence together with its context. The identical CDR3 is also encoded by other nucleotide sequences in the sample. CDR3 length: 14 residues. Deletions cut 1 base from V and 5 bases from J, with 12 bases between. Germline V CDR1 and CDR2: SGHRS, YFSETQ. Data came from immunoSEQ multiplex PCR; TCRdb stores just in-frame clones and leaves some out. The sample records some 270,000 clones, 70% to 90% being singletons. This sample was taken from a study of blood T cell repertoires in COVID-19. At the level of the study: Samples representing acute and convalescent COVID-19 were sourced from the United States, Italy and Spain. From T cells, B-cell-depleted T cells, or PBMCs came the material, which was cDNA or gDNA.

The specimen sequenced was peripheral blood. J is TRBJ1-1 and V is TRBV5-1; perhaps TRBD1 as D (5 bases). This receptor was obtained from a woman between 70 and 85 years old with acute or convalescent COVID-19. The CDR3 loop reads CASSLWGEGTEAFF. The CDR3 region has the DNA TGCGCCAGCAGCTTGTGGGGGGAAGGAACTGAAGCTTTCTTT.